This T cell receptor (beta chain) was found in a study of blood T cell repertoires in COVID-19. Study background: Spain, Italy and the United States supplied samples that represented acute and convalescent COVID-19. PBMCs, B-cell-depleted T cells, or T cells were the source of the cDNA or gDNA that made up the material.

Per the study methods: For nucleated cells, counts were estimated from reference gene primer amplification. Assay: immunoSEQ multiplex PCR; the TCRdb copy retains only in-frame clones and omits some. The V and J calls and clone size are taken from that table; D and trimming were inferred from the DNA. The sample lists 230,000 or so clones, roughly 87% seen once, with 1.9% in the top ten. CDR3 length: 16 residues. The V segment lost 0 bases and the J segment 5 bases; nucleotides outside the gene matches: 5. The germline CDR1 and CDR2 sequences are SGDLS and YYNGEE. The sequenced sample consisted of peripheral blood. The clonotype originates from a man aged 40-49 years with active or convalescent COVID-19. The V call is TRBV9, the J call TRBJ2-5; 12 bases are shared with TRBD2. CDR3 sequence reads: CASSVAASGGVETQYF. CDR3 coding DNA: TGTGCCAGCAGCGTAGCCGCTAGCGGGGGGGTTGAGACCCAGTACTTC.